Listed below are T cell receptor beta chains from one sample, sequenced in a study of cytomegalovirus exposure and HLA in healthy donors. TCRdb's table, derived via immunoSEQ multiplex PCR, lists solely in-frame clones and lacks some. Here the sample spans approximately 130,000 clones, 85% being singletons. The sequenced material came from PBMCs. All receptors derive from a woman aged 25-40 years in good health and CMV-seropositive. The CDR3 runs from the conserved cysteine through the conserved F or W. The order of the fields is D gene, J gene, V gene, clone size, CDR3 DNA, CDR3 protein. D genes are given only for firm matches. Clone size is not always given. Where it is, it says once, few, many or a class for expanded clones.

D: TRBD1; J: TRBJ1-3; V: TRBV30; size: NA; DNA: TGTGCCTGGGACAGGGCGCGGAGAGGAAACACCATATATTTT; CDR3: CAWDRARRGNTIYF
D: NA; J: TRBJ1-2; V: TRBV2; size: NA; DNA: TGTGCCAGCAGTGGGACAGCTAACTATGGCTACACCTTC; CDR3: CASSGTANYGYTF
D: NA; J: TRBJ1-5; V: TRBV23-1; size: NA; DNA: TGCGCCAGCAATAGGGGTCAGCCCCAGCATTTT; CDR3: CASNRGQPQHF
D: NA; J: TRBJ2-7; V: TRBV5-4; size: NA; DNA: TGTGCCAGCAGCTTGTGGGGCGTTTCCTACGAGCAGTACTTC; CDR3: CASSLWGVSYEQYF
D: NA; J: TRBJ2-7; V: TRBV5-8; size: NA; DNA: TGTGCCAGCAGCCCCTCTCCTGACGAGCAGTACTTC; CDR3: CASSPSPDEQYF
D: TRBD2; J: TRBJ2-7; V: TRBV29-1; size: NA; DNA: TGCAGCGTTGGCACTAGCGGGAGCTACGAGCAGTACTTC; CDR3: CSVGTSGSYEQYF
D: NA; J: TRBJ2-7; V: TRBV7-9; size: NA; DNA: TGTGCCAGCAGCCCGCCAGGGGTCTACGAGCAGTACTTC; CDR3: CASSPPGVYEQYF
D: NA; J: TRBJ1-4; V: TRBV2; size: NA; DNA: TGTGCCAGCAGTGAATTTCTTAATGAAAAACTGTTTTTT; CDR3: CASSEFLNEKLFF
D: TRBD1; J: TRBJ2-5; V: TRBV15; size: NA; DNA: TGTGCCACCAGCAGAGTCGGGACAGGGAAAGAGACCCAGTACTTC; CDR3: CATSRVGTGKETQYF
D: TRBD2; J: TRBJ2-1; V: TRBV2; size: NA; DNA: TGTGCCAGCAGGGCTTTAGCGGGAGGGGGCAATGAGCAGTTCTTC; CDR3: CASRALAGGGNEQFF
D: NA; J: TRBJ1-5; V: TRBV27; size: NA; DNA: TGTGCCAGCGGGTTCCTGGGGCCCAATCAGCCCCAGCATTTT; CDR3: CASGFLGPNQPQHF
D: NA; J: TRBJ1-3; V: TRBV6-5; size: NA; DNA: TGTGCCAGCAGTTACGCGGGGGGAACCTCTGGAAACACCATATATTTT; CDR3: CASSYAGGTSGNTIYF
D: NA; J: TRBJ2-1; V: TRBV4-2; size: NA; DNA: TGTGCCAGCAGCCAAGAGGGGGCGGGTTACAATGAGCAGTTCTTC; CDR3: CASSQEGAGYNEQFF
D: TRBD1; J: TRBJ2-4; V: TRBV19; size: NA; DNA: TGTGCCAGTAGTACCTCAGGGGGCCTCGGAAACATTCAGTACTTC; CDR3: CASSTSGGLGNIQYF
D: TRBD1; J: TRBJ2-7; V: TRBV5-8; size: NA; DNA: TGTGCCAGCAGCTTAGGACAGGGGTTGTGGGACTACGAGCAGTACTTC; CDR3: CASSLGQGLWDYEQYF
D: TRBD1; J: TRBJ1-4; V: TRBV2; size: NA; DNA: TGTGCCAGCAGTGCCTCCGGGACAGCCTCGGCAAAGCTGTTTTTT; CDR3: CASSASGTASAKLFF
D: NA; J: TRBJ1-2; V: TRBV2; size: once; DNA: TGTGCCAGCAGTATACAGGGTAGCTATGGCTACACCTTC; CDR3: CASSIQGSYGYTF
D: NA; J: TRBJ1-2; V: TRBV28; size: NA; DNA: TGTGCCAGCACCCTAGGTCAGGGCTACACCTTC; CDR3: CASTLGQGYTF
D: TRBD1; J: TRBJ1-5; V: TRBV28; size: NA; DNA: TGTGCCAGCAGGGGACAGGGGGCTTCTCAGCCCCAGCATTTT; CDR3: CASRGQGASQPQHF
D: TRBD2; J: TRBJ2-7; V: TRBV28; size: NA; DNA: TGTGCCAGCAGCCGGGGGGTCCTCCATTACGAGCAGTACTTC; CDR3: CASSRGVLHYEQYF
D: NA; J: TRBJ1-1; V: TRBV28; size: NA; DNA: TGTGCCAGCAGTTTACGAGGGGAGGCTCGAGGTACTGAAGCTTTCTTT; CDR3: CASSLRGEARGTEAFF
D: TRBD1; J: TRBJ1-2; V: TRBV27; size: NA; DNA: TGTGCCAGCAGTTCTCTGACAGGGGGCTCCTATGGCTACACCTTC; CDR3: CASSSLTGGSYGYTF
D: NA; J: TRBJ1-4; V: TRBV7-3; size: NA; DNA: TGTGCCAGCAGCTGGGAGAGAAGGGAAAAACTGTTTTTT; CDR3: CASSWERREKLFF
D: TRBD1; J: TRBJ2-4; V: TRBV6-1; size: once; DNA: TGTGCCAGCAGTGGCCGGGACAGGGGAAACATTCAGTACTTC; CDR3: CASSGRDRGNIQYF
D: NA; J: TRBJ1-2; V: TRBV29-1; size: NA; DNA: TGCAGCGTTGTGGGGGGTTTGAGAGCTTCTAACGGCTACACCTTC; CDR3: CSVVGGLRASNGYTF
D: TRBD1; J: TRBJ2-2; V: TRBV7-6; size: NA; DNA: TGTGCCAGCAGCTCTACAGGGGTCTGGGGGCCCACCACCGGGGAGCTGTTTTTT; CDR3: CASSSTGVWGPTTGELFF
D: NA; J: TRBJ1-1; V: TRBV5-1; size: NA; DNA: TGCGCCAGCAGCTTGCAGGGGCAAAGCACTGAAGCTTTCTTT; CDR3: CASSLQGQSTEAFF
D: NA; J: TRBJ1-1; V: TRBV29-1; size: NA; DNA: TGCAGCGTTGTGACAGCAAACACTGAAGCTTTCTTT; CDR3: CSVVTANTEAFF
D: NA; J: TRBJ1-1; V: TRBV27; size: NA; DNA: TGTGCCAGCAGTTTCTCGGGGGGGGACACTGAAGCTTTCTTT; CDR3: CASSFSGGDTEAFF
D: TRBD1; J: TRBJ2-1; V: TRBV18; size: few; DNA: TGTGCCAGCTCACCACTCGGGACAGGATTTTACAATGAGCAGTTCTTC; CDR3: CASSPLGTGFYNEQFF
D: NA; J: TRBJ2-3; V: TRBV4-1; size: NA; DNA: TGCGCCAGCAGCCAAGATGTAGCAGATACGCAGTATTTT; CDR3: CASSQDVADTQYF
D: TRBD1; J: TRBJ1-1; V: TRBV2; size: few; DNA: TGTGCCACCTCTACGGACAGGGGGAGCACTGAAGCTTTCTTT; CDR3: CATSTDRGSTEAFF
D: NA; J: TRBJ1-5; V: TRBV30; size: NA; DNA: TGTGCCTGGAGTGCAGGGCCGATTTCCAATCAGCCCCAGCATTTT; CDR3: CAWSAGPISNQPQHF
D: NA; J: TRBJ1-3; V: TRBV9; size: NA; DNA: TGTGCCAGCAGCCCCTTACCGGGTGTCTCTGGAAACACCATATATTTT; CDR3: CASSPLPGVSGNTIYF
D: NA; J: TRBJ1-1; V: TRBV5-1; size: NA; DNA: TGCGCCAGTTCGACAGGCATTCACACTGAGGCTTTCTTT; CDR3: CASSTGIHTEAFF
D: TRBD1; J: TRBJ1-2; V: TRBV30; size: NA; DNA: TGTGCCTGGACCTCACAGGGGGCTTATGGCTACACCTTC; CDR3: CAWTSQGAYGYTF
D: NA; J: TRBJ1-4; V: TRBV6-5; size: few; DNA: TGTGCCAGCAGTTACTCGTGGAGCCAGGGGGAAAAACTGTTTTTT; CDR3: CASSYSWSQGEKLFF
D: TRBD1; J: TRBJ1-2; V: TRBV28; size: NA; DNA: TGTGCCAGCAGTGACAACAGGGGGCCGCCCTATGGCTACACCTTC; CDR3: CASSDNRGPPYGYTF
D: NA; J: TRBJ1-4; V: TRBV19; size: NA; DNA: TGTGCCAGTAGGGGGGCTCTGAGAAATGAAAAACTGTTTTTT; CDR3: CASRGALRNEKLFF
D: NA; J: TRBJ2-5; V: TRBV18; size: NA; DNA: TGTGCCAGCTCACCAGGGGCCGGGGAGACCCAGTACTTC; CDR3: CASSPGAGETQYF
D: NA; J: TRBJ1-4; V: TRBV5-6; size: NA; DNA: TGTGCCAGCAGCAGAAGGGCCGCGGGGGAAAAACTGTTTTTT; CDR3: CASSRRAAGEKLFF
D: NA; J: TRBJ1-4; V: TRBV4-1; size: NA; DNA: TGCGCCAGCAGCCATGGTACGGGGGAGGGGCAGAGATACGAAAAACTGTTTTTT; CDR3: CASSHGTGEGQRYEKLFF
D: TRBD2; J: TRBJ2-7; V: TRBV27; size: NA; DNA: TGTGCCAGCAGTCCCCAGCCGGGACTAGACCGCTACGAGCAGTACTTC; CDR3: CASSPQPGLDRYEQYF
D: NA; J: TRBJ1-1; V: TRBV10-3; size: NA; DNA: TGTGCCATCAGTGAGGGTTCAGGTTGGACGGGGGAAGCTTTCTTT; CDR3: CAISEGSGWTGEAFF
D: NA; J: TRBJ1-5; V: TRBV4-1; size: NA; DNA: TGCGCCAGCAGTCCGACAGGACTCAATCAGCCCCAGCATTTT; CDR3: CASSPTGLNQPQHF
D: TRBD1; J: TRBJ1-2; V: TRBV18; size: once; DNA: TGTGCCAGCTCACCCGGGACAGGGTTTGGCTACACCTTC; CDR3: CASSPGTGFGYTF
D: NA; J: TRBJ1-4; V: TRBV6-4; size: NA; DNA: TGTGCCAGCAGTGAGAGGGGGTTAGGTGAAAAACTGTTTTTT; CDR3: CASSERGLGEKLFF
D: TRBD1; J: TRBJ1-2; V: TRBV4-1; size: NA; DNA: TGCGCCAGCAGCCAAGTAGGGACAGGGGACGGCTACACCTTC; CDR3: CASSQVGTGDGYTF
D: NA; J: TRBJ1-2; V: TRBV6-1; size: NA; DNA: TGTGCCAGCAGTGATTTCGGGACACCCAACTATGGCTACACCTTC; CDR3: CASSDFGTPNYGYTF
D: NA; J: TRBJ2-2; V: TRBV19; size: NA; DNA: TGTGCCAGTAGTATAAAGTACCCCCTAGCGACCGGGGAGCTGTTTTTT; CDR3: CASSIKYPLATGELFF
D: TRBD1; J: TRBJ1-2; V: TRBV6-5; size: NA; DNA: TGTGCCAGCAGTTACTCGTTGGGGACAGAGGATGGCTACACCTTC; CDR3: CASSYSLGTEDGYTF
D: TRBD1; J: TRBJ2-5; V: TRBV4-2; size: few; DNA: TGTGCCAGCAGCCCTCGACAGGGGCGAGAGACCCAGTACTTC; CDR3: CASSPRQGRETQYF
D: TRBD1; J: TRBJ1-1; V: TRBV4-1; size: once; DNA: TGCGCCAGCAGCCGGGGACAGGCGAACACTGAAGCTTTCTTT; CDR3: CASSRGQANTEAFF
D: NA; J: TRBJ2-1; V: TRBV5-1; size: NA; DNA: TGCGCCAGCAGCTTGGGGGGCCCCCTTAATGAGCAGTTCTTC; CDR3: CASSLGGPLNEQFF
D: NA; J: TRBJ2-3; V: TRBV28; size: NA; DNA: TGTGCCAGCAGTCCGGACACAGGGTACGGGAGGAGTACGCAGTATTTT; CDR3: CASSPDTGYGRSTQYF
D: NA; J: TRBJ2-5; V: TRBV27; size: NA; DNA: TGTGCCAGCAGATCTTCCCCCGGGGTGTGGGAGACCCAGTACTTC; CDR3: CASRSSPGVWETQYF
D: NA; J: TRBJ2-7; V: TRBV5-6; size: NA; DNA: TGTGCCAGCAGCCTTGGAGTGAACGGCTACGAGCAGTACTTC; CDR3: CASSLGVNGYEQYF
D: NA; J: TRBJ1-6; V: TRBV28; size: NA; DNA: TGTGCCAGCAGCTTGCTGGTGGGCTTATCACCCCTCCACTTT; CDR3: CASSLLVGLSPLHF